The 23 T cell receptor beta chains below all came from one sample that was sequenced in a study of PD-1 blockade in mismatch repair-deficient tumors. TCRdb's copy holds only in-frame clones and misses some; the assay was immunoSEQ multiplex PCR. The table lists roughly 130,000 clones, 88% of them singletons. This material consisted of peripheral blood, taken approximately 69 weeks after starting pembrolizumab. The source of these receptors is an adult with mismatch repair-deficient cancer.

This clone was picked up a small number of times. This chain links TRBV4-1 with TRBJ2-7; perhaps TRBD2 as D (5 bases). Between the trimmed V and J ends, which lost 4 bases and 0 bases, there was a span of 10 bases. Per the germline V gene, CDR1 is MGHRA and CDR2 is YSYEKL. The length of the CDR3 is 14 residues. This CDR3 is CASSPREGSYEQYF. CDR3 DNA: TGCGCCAGCAGCCCGAGAGAGGGCTCCTACGAGCAGTACTTC.

This clone appeared a single time. This chain uses TRBV9 with TRBJ2-1, with TRBD2 identical over 7 bases. Germline V gene data show CDR1 as SGDLS and CDR2 as YYNGEE. The CDR3 totals 15 residues. V lost 6 bases to trimming and J lost 7 bases; unmatched junction nucleotides: 13. CDR3 protein: CASTLGAGEWNEQFF. The CDR3 region has the DNA TGTGCCAGCACCCTAGGGGCGGGAGAGTGGAATGAGCAGTTCTTC.

The chain recombines TRBV6-1 with TRBJ2-7; 10 positions match TRBD1. In germline, CDR1 is MNHNS, CDR2 SASEGT. The CDR3 is made up of 18 amino acids. J gave up 1 base and V 1 base, and 10 bases lay outside the gene matches. CDR3 region: CASSEGATGGRRSYEQYF. The CDR3 nucleotides read TGTGCCAGCAGTGAAGGAGCGACAGGGGGCCGACGATCCTACGAGCAGTACTTC.

The V and J genes are TRBV27 and TRBJ2-1; D possibly corresponds to TRBD1 (6 bases). There are 15 residues in the CDR3. Germline V CDR1 and CDR2: MNHEY, SMNVEV (reference sequence). V was cut by 3 bases and J by 4 bases, with 13 bases left in between. The CDR3, as DNA: TGTGCCAGCAGTTTCGGGACACTCTCTTACAATGAGCAGTTCTTC. As protein: CASSFGTLSYNEQFF.

This clone occurred a few times. This chain links TRBV14 with TRBJ2-7; 13 bases map to TRBD2. In germline, CDR1 is SGHDN, CDR2 FVKESK. The ends lost 4 bases at V and 6 bases at J; junction bases unmatched: 9. This CDR3 comprises 16 residues. CDR3 residues: CASSRGTGLAGAEQYF. CDR3 bases: TGTGCCAGCAGCCGAGGGACAGGACTAGCGGGAGCCGAGCAGTACTTC.

The chain has TRBV7-9 and TRBJ2-6; 8 bases line up with TRBD2. Germline CDR1 reads SEHNR; CDR2 reads FQNEAQ (reference sequence). CDR3 length: 16 residues. Trimming cost V 4 bases and J 2 bases; bases outside gene matches: 4. The CDR3 loop is CASSSVAGTGANVLTF. The CDR3 bases are TGTGCCAGCAGCTCCGTAGCGGGAACTGGGGCCAACGTCCTGACTTTC. Full variable domain (remainder filled in from reference TRBV7-9 and TRBJ2-6): DTGVSQNPRHKITKRGQNVTFRCDPISEHNRLYWYRQTLGQGPEFLTYFQNEAQLEKSRLLSDRFSAERPKGSFSTLEIQRTEQGDSAMYLCASSSVAGTGANVLTFGAGSRLTVL.

V is TRBV11-2 and J is TRBJ2-5; unclear D gene. This CDR3 contains 15 residues. V dropped 1 base and J dropped 5 bases, with 14 bases sitting between them. CDR1 is SGHAT, CDR2 FQNNGV, per germline. For the CDR3, the DNA is TGTGCCAGCAGCTTAGCGTTTGGTGGGCAGGAGACCCAGTACTTC. Translation gives CASSLAFGGQETQYF.

The genes are TRBV7-9 and TRBJ2-7; D gene ambiguous. Trimming stripped 0 bases from V and 7 bases from J, with 7 bases between. Per germline, CDR1 SEHNR and CDR2 FQNEAQ (reference sequence). This CDR3 comprises 12 residues. CDR3 in amino acids: CASSLASSEQYF. CDR3 DNA sequence: TGTGCCAGCAGCTTAGCGTCCAGTGAGCAGTACTTC.

The chain recombines TRBV4-3 with TRBJ2-3, with a weak D call TRBD1 (6 bases). The V end was cut by 4 bases, the J end by 4 bases, with 24 bases between. Germline CDR1 is LGHNA and CDR2 is YSLEER. CDR3 size: 18 residues. In DNA, the CDR3 is TGCGCCAGCAGCCTTATGTCTACAGGGCCCCTTATGCCAGATACGCAGTATTTT. Protein sequence: CASSLMSTGPLMPDTQYF.

The V call is TRBV9, the J call TRBJ2-2; 11 bases map to TRBD2. Looked up from germline, CDR1 is SGDLS and CDR2 is YYNGEE. This CDR3 spans 16 amino acids. V trimming: 4 bases; J trimming: 3 bases; junction bases outside the gene matches: 5. In DNA form, the CDR3 reads TGTGCCAGCAGCATTCAGGGACTAGCGGACACCGGGGAGCTGTTTTTT. Its protein product is CASSIQGLADTGELFF.

This clone was seen just once. The chain joins TRBV11-2 to TRBJ1-1, with TRBD1 matching over 7 bases. This CDR3 region has 16 residues. The V gene end was trimmed by 5 bases and the J gene end by 3 bases; junction bases not matched to a gene: 12. Germline CDR1 SGHAT, CDR2 FQNNGV. The CDR3 reads CASSPTGTALYTEAFF. The CDR3 DNA sequence: TGTGCCAGCAGCCCGACCGGGACAGCCCTTTACACTGAAGCTTTCTTT.

The chain uses TRBV4-1 and TRBJ2-1; 13 bases map to TRBD2. V lost 3 bases, J lost 5 bases, and 4 bases stayed unmatched. The CDR3 covers 16 residues. CDR1 is MGHRA, CDR2 YSYEKL, per germline. In nucleotides, the CDR3 is TGCGCCAGCAGCCAGCGGACTAGCGGGAGTCACAATGAGCAGTTCTTC. Translating it yields CASSQRTSGSHNEQFF.

The chain couples TRBV5-1 to TRBJ2-6; 9 bases are a match to TRBD2. The CDR3 loop spans 18 amino acids. Germline trimming cut 0 bases from V and 2 bases from J; bases unmatched to any gene: 6. From germline, CDR1 is SGHRS and CDR2 YFSETQ. The CDR3 here is CASSLVSSGNPGANVLTF. The CDR3 nucleotides read TGCGCCAGCAGCTTGGTGTCTAGCGGGAATCCTGGGGCCAACGTCCTGACTTTC.

V usage is TRBV9 and J usage is TRBJ2-2; D unclear. Germline-derived CDR1 and CDR2 are SGDLS and YYNGEE. Trimming pared 2 bases from V and 0 bases from J, leaving 8 bases between. The CDR3 totals 15 residues. CDR3 amino acids: CASSVDGSNTGELFF. The CDR3 bases are TGTGCCAGCAGCGTGGACGGCTCGAACACCGGGGAGCTGTTTTTT.

The rearrangement links TRBV27 to TRBJ2-1; 8 nucleotides match TRBD2. Germline-derived CDR1 and CDR2 are MNHEY and SMNVEV (reference sequence). The V and J ends lost 2 bases and 5 bases, in that order; junction bases with no gene match: 5. CDR3 size: 15 residues. Written as DNA, the CDR3 is TGTGCCAGCAGTTTAACTAGCGGAGGACACAATGAGCAGTTCTTC. It encodes CASSLTSGGHNEQFF.

The chain has TRBV4-3 and TRBJ2-3, with TRBD1 identical over 7 bases. The CDR3 totals 19 residues. From germline, CDR1 is LGHNA and CDR2 YSLEER. The V and J ends lost 0 bases and 4 bases, in that order; junction bases with no gene match: 16. The CDR3 protein is CASSQDGWTGPNTADTQYF. In DNA form, the CDR3 reads TGCGCCAGCAGCCAAGATGGTTGGACAGGACCCAACACTGCAGATACGCAGTATTTT.

This rearrangement joins TRBV14 to TRBJ2-1, with 9 nucleotides matching TRBD1. CDR1 and CDR2 (germline): SGHDN, FVKESK. The CDR3 extends over 15 amino acids. V lost 5 bases to trimming and J lost 8 bases; unmatched junction nucleotides: 10. DNA for the CDR3: TGTGCCAGCAGCGAGGGACAGGGTCTTAACTATGAGCAGTTCTTC. It specifies CASSEGQGLNYEQFF.

The V call is TRBV6-5, the J call TRBJ2-3; the D gene is possibly TRBD2 (5 bases). Trimming took 7 bases from V and 3 from J, leaving 11 bases between them. The CDR3 is made up of 13 amino acids. Germline CDR1 reads MNHEY; CDR2 reads SVGAGI. In DNA form, the CDR3 reads TGTGCCAGCAAAGCCACGGGGACAGATACGCAGTATTTT. It translates to CASKATGTDTQYF.

This chain connects TRBV4-3 to TRBJ2-1; D is tentatively TRBD1 or TRBD2 (5 bases each). The CDR3 has 16 residues. Trimming pared 0 bases from V and 7 bases from J, leaving 16 bases between. From germline, CDR1 is LGHNA and CDR2 YSLEER. The CDR3 DNA follows: TGCGCCAGCAGCCAAGAGCAAGGTTTTGGGGGAAATGAGCAGTTCTTC. As protein: CASSQEQGFGGNEQFF.

The gene calls are TRBV7-8 and TRBJ2-7; perhaps TRBD2 as D (6 bases). Germline V gene lookup returns CDR1 SGHVS and CDR2 FQNEAQ. The CDR3 has 15 amino acids. The V end was cut by 5 bases, the J end by 7 bases, with 21 bases between. The CDR3 spells CASSGKGTGVREQYF. DNA of the CDR3: TGTGCCAGCAGCGGAAAGGGGACGGGAGTGAGGGAGCAGTACTTC.

The count of this clone is one. The chain carries TRBV27 and TRBJ2-3, with D unresolved. The CDR3 is 11 residues long. The germline V gene encodes CDR1 MNHEY and CDR2 SMNVEV (reference sequence). The V end was cut by 8 bases, the J end by 2 bases, with 5 bases between. The CDR3 coding sequence is TGTGCCAGCGGGCTCACAGATACGCAGTATTTT. Translating gives CASGLTDTQYF.

The chain combines TRBV27 with TRBJ1-3, with D possibly matching TRBD1 (5 bases). Trimming cost V 5 bases and J 8 bases, with 16 bases left between them. The CDR3 covers 14 residues. Germline CDR1 reads MNHEY; CDR2 reads SMNVEV (reference sequence). Here the CDR3 DNA reads TGTGCCAGCAGTCCGACTTGGGGGTGGGACACCATATATTTT. It yields the protein CASSPTWGWDTIYF.

V is TRBV2 and J is TRBJ2-1; 8 nucleotides agree with TRBD2. The CDR3 consists of 15 residues. After removal of 5 bases from V and 7 bases from J, the junction contained 10 bases not matched to a gene. From germline, CDR1 is SNHLY and CDR2 FYNNEI. For the CDR3, the DNA is TGTGCCAGCAGTAACCACGTAGCGGGACTGAATGAGCAGTTCTTC. Translating it yields CASSNHVAGLNEQFF.